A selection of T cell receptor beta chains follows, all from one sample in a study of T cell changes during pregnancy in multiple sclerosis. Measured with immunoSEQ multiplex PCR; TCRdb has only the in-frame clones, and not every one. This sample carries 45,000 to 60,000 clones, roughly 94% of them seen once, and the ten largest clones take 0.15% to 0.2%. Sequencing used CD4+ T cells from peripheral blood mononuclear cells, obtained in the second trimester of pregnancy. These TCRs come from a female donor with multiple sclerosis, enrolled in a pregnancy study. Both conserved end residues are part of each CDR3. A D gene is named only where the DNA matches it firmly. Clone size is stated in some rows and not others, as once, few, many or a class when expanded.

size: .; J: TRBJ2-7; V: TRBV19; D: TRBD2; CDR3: CASSRAGRGGPMNEQYF; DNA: TGTGCCAGTAGTCGCGCAGGACGGGGGGGGCCTATGAACGAGCAGTACTTC
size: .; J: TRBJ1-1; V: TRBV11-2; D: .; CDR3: CASSLAVMVEAFF; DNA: TGTGCCAGCAGCTTAGCGGTTATGGTTGAAGCTTTCTTT
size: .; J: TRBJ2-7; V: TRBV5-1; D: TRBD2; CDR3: CASSFGLAGSSYEQYF; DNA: TGCGCCAGCAGCTTCGGACTAGCGGGGAGCTCCTACGAGCAGTACTTC
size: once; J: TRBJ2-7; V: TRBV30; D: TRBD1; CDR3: CAWTTGVVPYEQYF; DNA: TGTGCCTGGACTACAGGGGTTGTCCCCTACGAGCAGTACTTC
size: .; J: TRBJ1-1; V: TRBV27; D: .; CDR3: CASNTYSDTMNTEAFF; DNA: TGTGCCAGCAACACATACTCGGACACTATGAACACTGAAGCTTTCTTT
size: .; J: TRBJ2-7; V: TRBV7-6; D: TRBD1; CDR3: CASSQPGQGSEQYF; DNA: TGTGCCAGCAGCCAACCGGGACAGGGTTCCGAGCAGTACTTC
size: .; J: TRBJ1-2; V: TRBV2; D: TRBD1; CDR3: CASSPGQGNYGYTF; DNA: TGTGCCAGCAGCCCGGGACAGGGAAACTATGGCTACACCTTC
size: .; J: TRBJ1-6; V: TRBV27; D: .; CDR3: CASSTTPAGSGNSPLHF; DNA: TGTGCCAGCAGTACGACTCCTGCAGGGTCCGGTAATTCACCCCTCCACTTT
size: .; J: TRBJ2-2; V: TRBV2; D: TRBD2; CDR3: CASVGLAGTGELFF; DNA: TGTGCCAGCGTCGGACTAGCGGGAACCGGGGAGCTGTTTTTT
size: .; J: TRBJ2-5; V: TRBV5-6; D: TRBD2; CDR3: CASSFRASGRAGETQYF; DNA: TGTGCCAGCAGCTTTCGAGCTAGCGGGAGGGCGGGGGAGACCCAGTACTTC
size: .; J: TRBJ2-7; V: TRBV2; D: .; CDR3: CASSEARGGSEYEQYF; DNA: TGTGCCAGCAGTGAAGCGCGGGGCGGGTCGGAATACGAGCAGTACTTC